These T cell receptor beta chains were read from a single sample in a study of cytomegalovirus exposure and HLA in healthy donors. The table came from immunoSEQ multiplex PCR; TCRdb's copy has only in-frame clones and leaves some out. The sample comprises about 130,000 clones, around 85% of which are singletons, and approximately 6.7% rests with the top ten. Sequenced sample: PBMCs. The receptors originated from a woman aged 25-40 years in good health and CMV-seropositive. Both conserved end residues are part of each CDR3. Each record gives: D gene, V gene, J gene, clone size, CDR3 protein, CDR3 DNA. A D gene is named only where the DNA matches it firmly. Where a row states a size, it is once, few, many or the class of an expanded clone; other rows omit it.

D gene: TRBD1
V gene: TRBV5-1
J gene: TRBJ2-1
clone size: .
CDR3 protein: CASSFRDRVHEQFF
CDR3 DNA: TGCGCCAGCAGCTTCCGGGACAGGGTGCATGAGCAGTTCTTC

D gene: TRBD1
V gene: TRBV28
J gene: TRBJ2-1
clone size: .
CDR3 protein: CASSGTVAYNEQFF
CDR3 DNA: TGTGCCAGCAGCGGGACAGTAGCCTACAATGAGCAGTTCTTC

D gene: TRBD1
V gene: TRBV27
J gene: TRBJ1-5
clone size: .
CDR3 protein: CASSLMAGGQPQHF
CDR3 DNA: TGTGCCAGCAGTTTAATGGCAGGGGGTCAGCCCCAGCATTTT

D gene: .
V gene: TRBV19
J gene: TRBJ1-5
clone size: .
CDR3 protein: CASSARTDPNQPQHF
CDR3 DNA: TGTGCCAGTAGTGCCCGGACAGACCCAAATCAGCCCCAGCATTTT

D gene: .
V gene: TRBV27
J gene: TRBJ1-2
clone size: .
CDR3 protein: CASSPRERGFYGYTF
CDR3 DNA: TGTGCCAGCAGTCCTAGGGAAAGGGGTTTCTATGGCTACACCTTC

D gene: TRBD1
V gene: TRBV18
J gene: TRBJ1-4
clone size: .
CDR3 protein: CASSPGQPNEKLFF
CDR3 DNA: TGTGCCAGCTCACCGGGACAGCCTAATGAAAAACTGTTTTTT

D gene: .
V gene: TRBV5-5
J gene: TRBJ2-2
clone size: once
CDR3 protein: CASSPGFATGELFF
CDR3 DNA: TGTGCCAGCAGCCCGGGGTTTGCTACCGGGGAGCTGTTTTTT

D gene: .
V gene: TRBV14
J gene: TRBJ2-1
clone size: .
CDR3 protein: CASSPQANEQFF
CDR3 DNA: TGTGCCAGCAGCCCCCAGGCGAATGAGCAGTTCTTC

D gene: .
V gene: TRBV6-5
J gene: TRBJ2-5
clone size: .
CDR3 protein: CASSDRPDSQETQYF
CDR3 DNA: TGTGCCAGCAGCGACAGGCCAGATTCCCAAGAGACCCAGTACTTC

D gene: TRBD2
V gene: TRBV7-8
J gene: TRBJ2-1
clone size: few
CDR3 protein: CASSTLAGEHYNEQFF
CDR3 DNA: TGTGCCAGCAGCACCTTAGCGGGGGAGCACTACAATGAGCAGTTCTTC

D gene: TRBD1
V gene: TRBV7-8
J gene: TRBJ1-5
clone size: .
CDR3 protein: CASSSSAGGYQPQHF
CDR3 DNA: TGTGCCAGCAGCTCTTCGGCAGGGGGTTATCAGCCCCAGCATTTT

D gene: TRBD1
V gene: TRBV5-6
J gene: TRBJ1-2
clone size: once
CDR3 protein: CASRSGTGFYGYTF
CDR3 DNA: TGTGCCAGCAGGTCCGGGACAGGCTTCTATGGCTACACCTTC

D gene: TRBD1
V gene: TRBV28
J gene: TRBJ1-4
clone size: .
CDR3 protein: CASSPQGALTKLFF
CDR3 DNA: TGTGCCAGCAGCCCACAGGGGGCTCTAACGAAACTGTTTTTT

D gene: .
V gene: TRBV7-9
J gene: TRBJ2-1
clone size: .
CDR3 protein: CASSLAHQYNEQFF
CDR3 DNA: TGTGCCAGCAGCTTAGCCCACCAGTACAATGAGCAGTTCTTC

D gene: TRBD2
V gene: TRBV11-2
J gene: TRBJ2-6
clone size: .
CDR3 protein: CASSHLAGGLISGANVLTF
CDR3 DNA: TGTGCCAGCAGCCATTTAGCGGGAGGACTGATCTCTGGGGCCAACGTCCTGACTTTC

D gene: .
V gene: TRBV6-5
J gene: TRBJ1-2
clone size: .
CDR3 protein: CASSRGPYGGYTF
CDR3 DNA: TGTGCCAGCAGCCGCGGCCCTTATGGTGGCTACACCTTC

D gene: .
V gene: TRBV6-5
J gene: TRBJ1-6
clone size: .
CDR3 protein: CASSYDNYSPLHF
CDR3 DNA: TGTGCCAGCAGTTATGACAATTATTCACCCCTCCACTTT

D gene: .
V gene: TRBV9
J gene: TRBJ1-1
clone size: .
CDR3 protein: CASSEQGWDTEAFF
CDR3 DNA: TGTGCCAGCAGTGAACAGGGTTGGGACACTGAAGCTTTCTTT

D gene: .
V gene: TRBV28
J gene: TRBJ1-5
clone size: .
CDR3 protein: CASSLRRLAGNQPQHF
CDR3 DNA: TGTGCCAGCAGTTTAAGGCGACTAGCCGGGAATCAGCCCCAGCATTTT

D gene: .
V gene: TRBV19
J gene: TRBJ1-6
clone size: .
CDR3 protein: CASSIVGSPLHF
CDR3 DNA: TGTGCCAGTAGTATAGTCGGTTCACCCCTCCACTTT

D gene: TRBD1
V gene: TRBV7-9
J gene: TRBJ1-1
clone size: .
CDR3 protein: CASSPQGDTEAFF
CDR3 DNA: TGTGCCAGCAGCCCACAGGGGGACACTGAAGCTTTCTTT

D gene: TRBD1
V gene: TRBV30
J gene: TRBJ1-2
clone size: few
CDR3 protein: CAWREGAGGYTF
CDR3 DNA: TGTGCCTGGAGGGAGGGGGCAGGAGGCTACACCTTC

D gene: .
V gene: TRBV11-1
J gene: TRBJ1-6
clone size: .
CDR3 protein: CASSWTEDSPLHF
CDR3 DNA: TGTGCCAGCAGCTGGACGGAGGATTCACCCCTCCACTTT

D gene: TRBD2
V gene: TRBV9
J gene: TRBJ2-1
clone size: .
CDR3 protein: CASSPPPGLAGVGSYNEQFF
CDR3 DNA: TGTGCCAGCAGCCCCCCCCCGGGACTAGCGGGAGTGGGCTCCTACAATGAGCAGTTCTTC

D gene: TRBD1
V gene: TRBV13
J gene: TRBJ1-1
clone size: .
CDR3 protein: CASSTGTGGEAFF
CDR3 DNA: TGTGCCAGCAGCACCGGGACAGGGGGTGAAGCTTTCTTT

D gene: TRBD1
V gene: TRBV10-2
J gene: TRBJ1-2
clone size: .
CDR3 protein: CASSGSPDRANYGYTF
CDR3 DNA: TGCGCCAGCAGTGGGTCCCCGGACAGGGCCAACTATGGCTACACCTTC

D gene: TRBD2
V gene: TRBV27
J gene: TRBJ2-2
clone size: .
CDR3 protein: CASRAGGNGELFF
CDR3 DNA: TGTGCCTCACGAGCGGGGGGAAACGGGGAGCTGTTTTTT

D gene: .
V gene: TRBV7-6
J gene: TRBJ1-1
clone size: .
CDR3 protein: CASSAFSGTTNTEAFF
CDR3 DNA: TGTGCCAGCAGCGCATTCTCCGGGACAACGAACACTGAAGCTTTCTTT

D gene: .
V gene: TRBV4-1
J gene: TRBJ1-2
clone size: .
CDR3 protein: CASSQDPDRALGYTF
CDR3 DNA: TGCGCCAGCAGCCAAGATCCGGACAGAGCGTTGGGCTACACCTTC

D gene: TRBD2
V gene: TRBV7-9
J gene: TRBJ2-5
clone size: once
CDR3 protein: CSSSVTSGGTQETQYF
CDR3 DNA: TGTTCCAGCAGCGTTACTAGCGGGGGCACCCAAGAGACCCAGTACTTC

D gene: TRBD1
V gene: TRBV4-2
J gene: TRBJ2-3
clone size: .
CDR3 protein: CASSRNTGGDTQYF
CDR3 DNA: TGTGCCAGCAGCCGGAACACAGGGGGAGATACGCAGTATTTT

D gene: .
V gene: TRBV6-6
J gene: TRBJ2-5
clone size: .
CDR3 protein: CASSFGGGAVETQYF
CDR3 DNA: TGTGCCAGCTCCTTCGGGGGAGGAGCGGTGGAGACCCAGTACTTC

D gene: .
V gene: TRBV5-1
J gene: TRBJ1-1
clone size: .
CDR3 protein: CASSLAGITEAFF
CDR3 DNA: TGCGCCAGCAGCTTGGCAGGGATCACTGAAGCTTTCTTT

D gene: .
V gene: TRBV6-5
J gene: TRBJ1-1
clone size: .
CDR3 protein: CASSRAINTEAFF
CDR3 DNA: TGTGCCAGCAGCAGGGCGATTAACACTGAAGCTTTCTTT

D gene: TRBD1
V gene: TRBV28
J gene: TRBJ1-2
clone size: .
CDR3 protein: CASTRDSLPFDYTF
CDR3 DNA: TGTGCCAGCACACGGGACAGTCTCCCTTTTGACTACACCTTC

D gene: .
V gene: TRBV4-1
J gene: TRBJ2-1
clone size: .
CDR3 protein: CASSQDQRTGYNEQFF
CDR3 DNA: TGCGCCAGCAGCCAAGATCAAAGAACGGGATACAATGAGCAGTTCTTC

D gene: TRBD2
V gene: TRBV18
J gene: TRBJ2-2
clone size: .
CDR3 protein: CASSPKAGGNTGELFF
CDR3 DNA: TGTGCCAGCTCACCAAAAGCGGGAGGAAACACCGGGGAGCTGTTTTTT

D gene: TRBD2
V gene: TRBV5-6
J gene: TRBJ2-7
clone size: .
CDR3 protein: CASSWGGLAGVEQYF
CDR3 DNA: TGTGCCAGCAGCTGGGGGGGACTAGCGGGAGTCGAGCAGTACTTC

D gene: TRBD2
V gene: TRBV7-9
J gene: TRBJ2-1
clone size: .
CDR3 protein: CASSEGLAGEFF
CDR3 DNA: TGTGCCAGCAGCGAGGGACTAGCGGGGGAGTTCTTC

D gene: .
V gene: TRBV6-5
J gene: TRBJ1-5
clone size: few
CDR3 protein: CASKAGRISNQPQHF
CDR3 DNA: TGTGCCAGCAAAGCGGGCCGTATAAGCAATCAGCCCCAGCATTTT

D gene: TRBD1
V gene: TRBV19
J gene: TRBJ1-1
clone size: .
CDR3 protein: CASSLQGVPAEAFF
CDR3 DNA: TGTGCCAGTAGCCTACAGGGGGTGCCCGCTGAAGCTTTCTTT

D gene: .
V gene: TRBV5-1
J gene: TRBJ2-1
clone size: .
CDR3 protein: CASSWTESSYNEQFF
CDR3 DNA: TGCGCCAGCAGCTGGACAGAGAGCTCCTACAATGAGCAGTTCTTC

D gene: .
V gene: TRBV7-2
J gene: TRBJ1-5
clone size: once
CDR3 protein: CASSLGGESPQHF
CDR3 DNA: TGTGCCAGCAGCTTAGGCGGGGAATCGCCCCAGCATTTT

D gene: .
V gene: TRBV9
J gene: TRBJ1-3
clone size: few
CDR3 protein: CASSVQKEQIFGNTIYF
CDR3 DNA: TGTGCCAGCAGCGTTCAGAAGGAACAGATCTTTGGAAACACCATATATTTT

D gene: .
V gene: TRBV29-1
J gene: TRBJ1-1
clone size: .
CDR3 protein: CSVDSGVHTEAFF
CDR3 DNA: TGCAGCGTTGATTCAGGGGTTCACACTGAAGCTTTCTTT

D gene: .
V gene: TRBV10-1
J gene: TRBJ2-7
clone size: few
CDR3 protein: CASSDLSRAGSNEQYF
CDR3 DNA: TGCGCCAGCAGTGACCTCAGTAGGGCAGGGTCCAACGAGCAGTACTTC

D gene: .
V gene: TRBV7-7
J gene: TRBJ1-1
clone size: .
CDR3 protein: CASSLAPGSEAFF
CDR3 DNA: TGTGCCAGCAGCTTAGCGCCAGGGTCTGAAGCTTTCTTT

D gene: TRBD2
V gene: TRBV27
J gene: TRBJ2-1
clone size: few
CDR3 protein: CASSYEAGGSYNEQFF
CDR3 DNA: TGTGCCAGCAGTTACGAAGCGGGGGGCTCCTACAATGAGCAGTTCTTC